These 12 T cell receptor beta chains came from one sample sequenced in a study of blood T cells in healthy people across ages. A J-beta primer mix and a sample-barcoded 5' primer were used in a second PCR of about 7 to 12 cycles. TCRdb passed the 5' RACE reads through MiXCR, listing each CDR3 protein once. The sample holds about 1,000,000 distinct CDR3 sequences; 40% to 50% are singletons and the top ten take approximately 20%. The sample comprised blood. All receptors derive from a woman aged 55-69 years in good health.

CDR3: CASSQDLLAKQFF. The CDR3 nucleotides read TGTGCCAGCAGCCAAGATTTACTAGCGAAGCAGTTCTTC. V and J are TRBV3-1 and TRBJ2-1, with 7 bases identical to TRBD2. CDR3 length: 13 amino acids. J was trimmed by 11 bases and V by 0 bases; bases with no gene match: 4. The germline V gene encodes CDR1 LGHDT and CDR2 YNNKEL (reference sequence).

This clonotype was counted between two and nine times. The CDR3 DNA sequence: TGCGCCAGCAGTCAACGACTAGCGGCAGGGGGAGAGACCCAGTACTTC. Residues: CASSQRLAAGGETQYF. The J gene is TRBJ2-5, the V gene TRBV5-1, with 9 positions matching TRBD2. Unmatched junction bases numbered 12, after V lost 5 bases and J lost 4 bases. The CDR3 loop spans 16 amino acids. The germline V gene encodes CDR1 SGHRS and CDR2 YFSETQ.

The rearrangement links TRBV28 to TRBJ2-7; D call uncertain. Trimming stripped 7 bases from V and 4 bases from J, with 14 bases between. Germline V lookup: CDR1 MDHEN, CDR2 SYDVKM. This CDR3 has 13 amino acids. The CDR3, as DNA: TGTGCCAGCAAAACGCCTACGATTTACGAGCAGTACTTC. Protein product: CASKTPTIYEQYF.

This clonotype was picked up a small number of times. The V and J genes are TRBV6-5 and TRBJ1-2, with a tentative D call TRBD1 (5 bases). The V end was cut by 3 bases, the J end by 7 bases, with 15 bases between. The CDR3 contains 14 residues. Germline lookup yields CDR1 MNHEY and CDR2 SVGAGI. The CDR3 DNA reads as TGTGCCAGCAGTTATGGGACCTTGGGCGGTGGCTACACCTTC. This codes for CASSYGTLGGGYTF.

J is TRBJ2-5 and V is TRBV29-1; D call uncertain. Germline CDR1 SQVTM, CDR2 ANQGSEA. Trimming cost V 7 bases and J 5 bases, with 17 bases left between them. The CDR3 extends over 13 amino acids. CDR3 loop: CSAMMAVGETQYF. In DNA form, the CDR3 reads TGCAGCGCCATGATGGCGGTTGGGGAGACCCAGTACTTC. Based on the CDR3 plus reference TRBV29-1 and TRBJ2-5, the full variable domain is SAVISQKPSRDICQRGTSLTIQCQVDSQVTMMFWYRQQPGQSLTLIATANQGSEATYESGFVIDKFPISRPNLTFSTLTVSNMSPEDSSIYLCSAMMAVGETQYFGPGTRLLVL.

This clonotype was counted a few times. The chain links TRBV28 to TRBJ2-5; 9 bases are shared with TRBD1. The V and J ends lost 6 bases and 4 bases, in that order; junction bases with no gene match: 12. Germline V gives CDR1 MDHEN, CDR2 SYDVKM. The CDR3 sequence is 16 residues long. CDR3 residues: CASSLLLTGGTETQYF. The CDR3 DNA reads as TGTGCCAGCAGCTTACTATTGACAGGGGGAACAGAGACCCAGTACTTC.

This chain uses TRBV20-1 with TRBJ1-4, with 9 bases fitting TRBD1. Germline V lookup: CDR1 DFQATT, CDR2 SNEGSKA (reference sequence). V dropped 2 bases and J dropped 6; count of bases not matched to a gene: 10. The CDR3 has 16 amino acids. The CDR3 coding sequence is TGCAGTGCTAGAACCGGGACAGGGACGGCCCATGAAAAACTGTTTTTT. This sequence encodes CSARTGTGTAHEKLFF.

V usage is TRBV28 and J usage is TRBJ2-7; 8 nucleotides match TRBD1. There are 15 residues in the CDR3. Trimming removed 6 bases from V and 3 bases from J; junction bases left unmatched: 10. Germline V gene data show CDR1 as MDHEN and CDR2 as SYDVKM. CDR3 in DNA: TGTGCCAGCAGCCCAGGGACAGGTCCCCGCTACGAGCAGTACTTC. Translation: CASSPGTGPRYEQYF.

The rearrangement uses TRBV20-1 and TRBJ2-5; 8 bases agree with TRBD2. Losses at the gene ends were 0 bases for V and 4 bases for J; bases not matched to a gene: 10. The germline V gene encodes CDR1 DFQATT and CDR2 SNEGSKA (reference sequence). The CDR3 length is 16 residues. The CDR3 region is CSARDRRPSGLETQYF. Written as DNA, the CDR3 is TGCAGTGCTAGAGATCGCCGTCCTAGCGGGTTAGAGACCCAGTACTTC.

The chain carries TRBV6-5 and TRBJ2-7, with TRBD2 matching 7 bases. CDR1 and CDR2 from the germline V gene are MNHEY and SVGAGI. The CDR3 contains 15 residues. V was clipped by 6 bases and J by 2 bases; unmatched bases: 10. The CDR3 DNA follows: TGTGCCAGCAGGGAGTATAGCGGGCACACCTACGAGCAGTACTTC. This translates into CASREYSGHTYEQYF.

The V call is TRBV3-1, the J call TRBJ2-4; the D is unclear. Germline loops: CDR1 LGHDT, CDR2 YNNKEL (reference sequence). The CDR3 covers 16 residues. Trimming took 4 bases from V and 0 from J, leaving 13 bases between them. CDR3 sequence: CASSPPVGIAKNIQYF. In DNA, the CDR3 is TGTGCCAGCAGCCCTCCCGTGGGGATAGCCAAAAACATTCAGTACTTC.

This clonotype was counted many times. V and J are TRBV4-2 and TRBJ2-5; D is undetermined. V dropped 4 bases and J dropped 5 bases, with 8 bases sitting between them. Germline V gene data show CDR1 as LGHNA and CDR2 as YNFKEQ. CDR3 length: 12 residues. CDR3 protein: CASSLQKETQYF. In nucleotides, the CDR3 is TGTGCCAGCAGCCTACAGAAGGAGACCCAGTACTTC.